This paragraph reports one T cell receptor (beta chain). The antigen is unknown. This sample is part of a study of blood T cells in healthy people across ages. V was shortened by 5 bases and J by 10 bases, with 18 bases between the two germline ends. The V gene's germline CDR1 is MNHNS and CDR2 SASEGT. The CDR3 runs 13 residues. Study-level points and caveats: Fewer expanded clones and more diversity marked long-lived versus aged donors.

Those donating, healthy Caucasian individuals from Russia, were aged about 6 to 95. The sample, about 9.2 milliliters of peripheral blood, was drawn from each donor. Then a second PCR, running about 7 to 11 cycles, was carried out with a sample-barcoded 5' primer and a J-beta primer mix. The template-switch adaptor, which had 12 random nucleotides, put a tag on each cDNA molecule. TCRdb called the 5' RACE reads again in MiXCR, with one record for every CDR3 protein. The sample records around 1.5 million distinct CDR3 sequences, roughly 40% being singletons. This sequence joins TRBV6-1 and TRBJ2-7, with D perhaps TRBD2 (6 bases). The sequencing sample was made of blood. The sequence was obtained from a woman between 18 and 29 years old in good health. CDR3 nucleotide sequence: TGTGCCAGCAGTACCCGGGACTCGCGGGACCAGTACTTC. It translates to CASSTRDSRDQYF.